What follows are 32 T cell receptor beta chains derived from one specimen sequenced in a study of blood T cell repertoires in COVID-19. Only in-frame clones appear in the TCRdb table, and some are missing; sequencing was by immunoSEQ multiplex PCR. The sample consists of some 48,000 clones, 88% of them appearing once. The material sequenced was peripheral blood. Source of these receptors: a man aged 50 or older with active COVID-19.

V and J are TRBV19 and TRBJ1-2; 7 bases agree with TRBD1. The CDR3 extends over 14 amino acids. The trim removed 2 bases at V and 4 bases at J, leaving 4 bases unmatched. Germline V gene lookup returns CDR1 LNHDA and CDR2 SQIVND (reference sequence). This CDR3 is CASSILSGGYGYTF. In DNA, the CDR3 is TGTGCCAGTAGTATACTTTCAGGGGGCTATGGCTACACCTTC.

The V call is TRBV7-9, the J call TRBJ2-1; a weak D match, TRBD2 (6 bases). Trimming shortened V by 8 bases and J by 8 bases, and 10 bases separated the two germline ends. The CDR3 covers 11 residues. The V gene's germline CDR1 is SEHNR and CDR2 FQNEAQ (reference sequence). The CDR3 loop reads CASSGVDEQFF. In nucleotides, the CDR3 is TGTGCCAGCTCGGGGGTGGATGAGCAGTTCTTC.

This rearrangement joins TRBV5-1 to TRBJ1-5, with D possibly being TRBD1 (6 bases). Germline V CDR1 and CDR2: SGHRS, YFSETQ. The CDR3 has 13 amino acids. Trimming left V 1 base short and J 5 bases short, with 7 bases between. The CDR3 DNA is TGCGCCAGCAGCTTGACAGGGTATCAGCCCCAGCATTTT. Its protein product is CASSLTGYQPQHF.

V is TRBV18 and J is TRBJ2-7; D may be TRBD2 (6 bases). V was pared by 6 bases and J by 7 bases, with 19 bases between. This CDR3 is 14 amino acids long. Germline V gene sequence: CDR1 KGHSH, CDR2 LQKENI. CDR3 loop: CASSSGGFTTEQYF. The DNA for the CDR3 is TGTGCCAGCTCGTCCGGGGGATTCACGACTGAGCAGTACTTC. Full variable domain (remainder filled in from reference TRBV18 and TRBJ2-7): NAGVMQNPRHLVRRRGQEARLRCSPMKGHSHVYWYRQLPEEGLKFMVYLQKENIIDESGMPKERFSAEFPKEGPSILRIQQVVRGDSAAYFCASSSGGFTTEQYFGPGTRLTVT.

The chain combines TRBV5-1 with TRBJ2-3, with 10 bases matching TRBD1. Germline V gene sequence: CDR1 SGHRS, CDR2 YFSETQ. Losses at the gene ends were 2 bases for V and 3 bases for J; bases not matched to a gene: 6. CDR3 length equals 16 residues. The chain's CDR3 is CASSLQPGQGTDTQYF. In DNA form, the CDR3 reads TGCGCCAGCAGCTTACAACCGGGACAGGGGACAGATACGCAGTATTTT.

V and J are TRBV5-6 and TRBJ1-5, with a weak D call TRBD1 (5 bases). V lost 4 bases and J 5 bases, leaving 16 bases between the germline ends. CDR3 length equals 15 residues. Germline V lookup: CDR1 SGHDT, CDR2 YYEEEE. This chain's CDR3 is CASSLTSGEYQPQHF. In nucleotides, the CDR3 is TGTGCCAGCAGCCTCACCTCGGGGGAGTATCAGCCCCAGCATTTT.

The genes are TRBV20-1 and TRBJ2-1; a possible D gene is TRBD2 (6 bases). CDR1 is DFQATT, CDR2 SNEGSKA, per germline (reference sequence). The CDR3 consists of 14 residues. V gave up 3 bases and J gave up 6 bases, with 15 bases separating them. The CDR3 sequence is CSASRSGLLNEQFF. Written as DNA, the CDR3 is TGCAGTGCTAGTCGAAGCGGGCTACTCAATGAGCAGTTCTTC.

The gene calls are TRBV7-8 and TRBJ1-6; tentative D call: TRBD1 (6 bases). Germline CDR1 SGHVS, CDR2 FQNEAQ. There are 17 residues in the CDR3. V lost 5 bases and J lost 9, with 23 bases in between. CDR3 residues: CASSPLRTWGLVSPLHF. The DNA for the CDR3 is TGTGCCAGCAGCCCACTGAGGACATGGGGGCTGGTTTCACCCCTCCACTTT. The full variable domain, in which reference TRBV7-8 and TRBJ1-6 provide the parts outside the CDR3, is GAGVSQSPRYKVAKRGQDVALRCDPISGHVSLFWYQQALGQGPEFLTYFQNEAQLDKSGLPSDRFFAERPEGSVSTLKIQRTQQEDSAVYLCASSPLRTWGLVSPLHFGNGTRLTVT.

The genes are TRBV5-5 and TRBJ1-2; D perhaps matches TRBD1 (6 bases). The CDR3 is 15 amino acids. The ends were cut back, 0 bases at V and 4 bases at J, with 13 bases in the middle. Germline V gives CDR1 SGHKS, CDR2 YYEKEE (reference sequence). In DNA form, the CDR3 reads TGTGCCAGCAGCTTGGCTACAGGGAATCTCTATGGCTACACCTTC. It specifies CASSLATGNLYGYTF.

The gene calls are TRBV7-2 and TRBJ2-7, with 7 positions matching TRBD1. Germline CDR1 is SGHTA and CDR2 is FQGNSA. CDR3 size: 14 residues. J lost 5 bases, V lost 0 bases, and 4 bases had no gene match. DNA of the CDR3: TGTGCCAGCAGCTTAGCGAACAGGGGTCACGAGCAGTACTTC. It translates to CASSLANRGHEQYF.

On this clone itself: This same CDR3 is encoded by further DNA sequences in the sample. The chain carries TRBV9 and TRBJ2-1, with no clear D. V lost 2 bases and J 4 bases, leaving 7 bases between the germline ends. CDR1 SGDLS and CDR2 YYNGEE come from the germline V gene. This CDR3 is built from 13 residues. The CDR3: CASSVYGYNEQFF. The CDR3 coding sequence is TGTGCCAGCAGCGTCTATGGTTACAATGAGCAGTTCTTC.

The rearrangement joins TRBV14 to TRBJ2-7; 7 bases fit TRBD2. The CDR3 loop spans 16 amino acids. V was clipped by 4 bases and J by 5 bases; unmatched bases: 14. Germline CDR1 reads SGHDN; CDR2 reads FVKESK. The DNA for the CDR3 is TGTGCCAGCAGCCCGACACGACTAGCATTGGATCACGAGCAGTACTTC. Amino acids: CASSPTRLALDHEQYF. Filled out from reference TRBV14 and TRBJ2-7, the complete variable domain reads EAGVTQFPSHSVIEKGQTVTLRCDPISGHDNLYWYRRVMGKEIKFLLHFVKESKQDESGMPNNRFLAERTGGTYSTLKVQPAELEDSGVYFCASSPTRLALDHEQYFGPGTRLTVT.

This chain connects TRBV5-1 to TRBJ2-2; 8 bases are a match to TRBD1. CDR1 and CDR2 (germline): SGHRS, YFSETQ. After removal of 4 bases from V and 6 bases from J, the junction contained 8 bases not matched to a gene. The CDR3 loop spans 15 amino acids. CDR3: CASSPDRVGSGELFF. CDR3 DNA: TGCGCCAGCAGCCCGGACAGGGTAGGGTCCGGGGAGCTGTTTTTT.

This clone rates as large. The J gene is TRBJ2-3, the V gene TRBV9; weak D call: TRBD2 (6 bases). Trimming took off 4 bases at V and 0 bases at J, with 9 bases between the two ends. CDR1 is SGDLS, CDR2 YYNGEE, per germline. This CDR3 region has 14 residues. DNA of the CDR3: TGTGCCAGCAGCCTCAGCGGGAGCACAGATACGCAGTATTTT. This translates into CASSLSGSTDTQYF. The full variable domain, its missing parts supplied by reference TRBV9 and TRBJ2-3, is DSGVTQTPKHLITATGQRVTLRCSPRSGDLSVYWYQQSLDQGLQFLIQYYNGEERAKGNILERFSAQQFPDLHSELNLSSLELGDSALYFCASSLSGSTDTQYFGPGTRLTVL.

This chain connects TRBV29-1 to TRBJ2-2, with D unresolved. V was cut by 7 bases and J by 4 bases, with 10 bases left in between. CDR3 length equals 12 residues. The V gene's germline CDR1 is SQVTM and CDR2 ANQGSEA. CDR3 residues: CSAPRSTGELFF. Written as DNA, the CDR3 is TGCAGCGCCCCGAGAAGCACCGGGGAGCTGTTTTTT.

The CDR3 coding sequence is TGCGCCAGCAGCCCCGGACAGGGCGATTACGAGCAGTACTTC. This gives the protein CASSPGQGDYEQYF. J is TRBJ2-7 and V is TRBV4-3; 8 positions agree with TRBD1. The CDR3 runs 14 residues. In germline, CDR1 is LGHNA, CDR2 YSLEER. Unmatched junction bases numbered 6, after V lost 4 bases and J lost 4 bases.

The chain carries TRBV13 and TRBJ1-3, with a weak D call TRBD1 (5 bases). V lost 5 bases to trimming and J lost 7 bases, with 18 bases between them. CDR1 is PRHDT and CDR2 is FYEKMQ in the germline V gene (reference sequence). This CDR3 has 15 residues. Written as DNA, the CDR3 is TGTGCCAGCAGCGAGTACAGGTCGGCGGGGAACACCATATATTTT. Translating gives CASSEYRSAGNTIYF.

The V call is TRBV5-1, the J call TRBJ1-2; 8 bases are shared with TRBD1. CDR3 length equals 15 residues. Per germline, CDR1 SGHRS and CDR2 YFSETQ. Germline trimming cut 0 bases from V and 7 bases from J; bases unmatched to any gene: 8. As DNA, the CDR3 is TGCGCCAGCAGCTTGGCCGGAGGACAGGGTGGTGGCTACACCTTC. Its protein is CASSLAGGQGGGYTF.

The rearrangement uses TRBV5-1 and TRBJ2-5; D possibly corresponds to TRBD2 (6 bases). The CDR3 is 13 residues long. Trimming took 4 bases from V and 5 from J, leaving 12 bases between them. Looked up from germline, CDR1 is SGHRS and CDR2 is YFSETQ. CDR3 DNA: TGCGCCAGCAGCACAACTAGCCTCGAGACCCAGTACTTC. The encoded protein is CASSTTSLETQYF.

The CDR3 region has the DNA TGTGCCAGCAGCTATAAGGGGACAGGCCAAGAGACCCAGTACTTC. Protein product: CASSYKGTGQETQYF. The rearrangement uses TRBV5-6 and TRBJ2-5; 8 nucleotides line up with TRBD1. Germline CDR1 reads SGHDT; CDR2 reads YYEEEE. The trim removed 3 bases at V and 1 base at J, leaving 5 bases unmatched. The length of the CDR3 is 15 residues.

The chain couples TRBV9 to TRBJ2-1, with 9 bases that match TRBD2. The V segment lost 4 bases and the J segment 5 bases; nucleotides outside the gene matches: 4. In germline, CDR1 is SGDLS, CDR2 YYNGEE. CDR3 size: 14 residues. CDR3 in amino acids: CASSLGTSNNEQFF. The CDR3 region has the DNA TGTGCCAGCAGCTTGGGGACTAGCAACAATGAGCAGTTCTTC.

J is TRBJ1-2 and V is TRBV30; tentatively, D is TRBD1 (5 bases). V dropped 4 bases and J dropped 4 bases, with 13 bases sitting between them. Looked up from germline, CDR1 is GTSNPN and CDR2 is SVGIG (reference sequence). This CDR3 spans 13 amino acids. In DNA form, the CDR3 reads TGTGCCTGGACAGGGACTTCACCCTATGGCTACACCTTC. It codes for CAWTGTSPYGYTF.

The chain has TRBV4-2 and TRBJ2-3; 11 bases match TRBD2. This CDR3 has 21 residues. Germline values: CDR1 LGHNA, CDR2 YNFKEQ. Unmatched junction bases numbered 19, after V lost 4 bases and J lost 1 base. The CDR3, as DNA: TGTGCCAGCAGCCTCACCCCACTAGCGGGGGTCCAAGGGGGCCGCACAGATACGCAGTATTTT. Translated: CASSLTPLAGVQGGRTDTQYF.

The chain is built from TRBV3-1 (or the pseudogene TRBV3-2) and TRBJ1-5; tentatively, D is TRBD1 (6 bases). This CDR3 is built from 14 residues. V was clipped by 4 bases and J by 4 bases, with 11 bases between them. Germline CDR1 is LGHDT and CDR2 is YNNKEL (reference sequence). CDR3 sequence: CASSPGHQNQPQHF. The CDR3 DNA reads TGTGCCAGCAGCCCGGGACACCAAAATCAGCCCCAGCATTTT.

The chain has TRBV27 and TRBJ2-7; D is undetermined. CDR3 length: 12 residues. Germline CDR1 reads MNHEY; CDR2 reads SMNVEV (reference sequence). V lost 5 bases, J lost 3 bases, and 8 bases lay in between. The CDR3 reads CASSPNGYEQYV. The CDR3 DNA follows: TGTGCCAGCAGTCCCAACGGCTACGAGCAGTACGTC.

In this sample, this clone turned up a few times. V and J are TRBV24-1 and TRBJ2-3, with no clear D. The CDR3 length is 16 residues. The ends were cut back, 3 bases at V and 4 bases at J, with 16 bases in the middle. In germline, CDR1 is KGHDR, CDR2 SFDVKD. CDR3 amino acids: CATSDPSPAGSDTQYF. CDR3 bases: TGTGCCACCAGTGATCCCTCCCCGGCCGGGTCAGATACGCAGTATTTT.

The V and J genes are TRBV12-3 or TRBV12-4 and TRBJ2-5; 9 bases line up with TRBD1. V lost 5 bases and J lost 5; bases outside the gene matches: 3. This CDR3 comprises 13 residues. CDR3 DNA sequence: TGTGCCAGCAGTGGGGACAGGGCCGAGACCCAGTACTTC. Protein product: CASSGDRAETQYF.

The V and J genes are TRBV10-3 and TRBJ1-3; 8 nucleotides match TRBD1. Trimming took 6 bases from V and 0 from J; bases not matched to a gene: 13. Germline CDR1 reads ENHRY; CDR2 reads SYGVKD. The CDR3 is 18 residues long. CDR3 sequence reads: CAIRDRDGHINSGNTIYF. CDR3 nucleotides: TGTGCCATCAGGGACAGGGACGGCCATATTAACTCTGGAAACACCATATATTTT.

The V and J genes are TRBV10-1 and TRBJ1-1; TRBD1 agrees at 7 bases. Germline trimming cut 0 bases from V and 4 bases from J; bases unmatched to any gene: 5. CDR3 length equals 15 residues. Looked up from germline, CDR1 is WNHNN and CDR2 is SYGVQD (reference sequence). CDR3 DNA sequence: TGCGCCAGCAGTGAGTCGAAGGGGGCGCCCACTGAAGCTTTCTTT. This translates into CASSESKGAPTEAFF.

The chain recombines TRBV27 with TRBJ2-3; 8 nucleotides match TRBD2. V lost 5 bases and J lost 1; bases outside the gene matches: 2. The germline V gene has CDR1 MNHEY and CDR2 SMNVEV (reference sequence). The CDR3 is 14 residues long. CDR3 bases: TGTGCCAGCAGTCAACTAGCGGGCACAGATACGCAGTATTTT. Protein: CASSQLAGTDTQYF.

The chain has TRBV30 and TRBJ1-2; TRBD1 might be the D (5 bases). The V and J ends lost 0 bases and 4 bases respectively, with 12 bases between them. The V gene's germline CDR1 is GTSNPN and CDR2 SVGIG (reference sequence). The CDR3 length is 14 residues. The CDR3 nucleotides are TGTGCCTGGAGTGTAGGCCGGACATCCTATGGCTACACCTTC. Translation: CAWSVGRTSYGYTF.

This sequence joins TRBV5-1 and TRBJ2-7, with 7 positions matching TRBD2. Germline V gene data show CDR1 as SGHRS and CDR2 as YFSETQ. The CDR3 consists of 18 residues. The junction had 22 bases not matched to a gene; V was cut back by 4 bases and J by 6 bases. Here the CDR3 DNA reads TGCGCCAGCAGCCCGTGGGGCGGGGGTATCGGGGACCAGCTCGAGCAGTACGTC. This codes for CASSPWGGGIGDQLEQYV.